The 27 T cell receptor beta chains given below trace back to one sample, sequenced in a study of blood T cell repertoires in COVID-19. The data were produced by immunoSEQ multiplex PCR, yet TCRdb's version contains in-frame clones alone and is incomplete. The sample lists about 78,000 clones; 85% to 90% were seen once. Sequenced sample: peripheral blood. These TCRs come from an elderly woman with active or convalescent COVID-19.

This clone occurred a few times. This chain uses TRBV21-1 with TRBJ1-1. TRBV21-1 is noted as a pseudogene. CDR3 length: 15 amino acids. CDR3: CASSCRDGKNTEAFF. CDR3 bases: TGTGCCAGCAGCTGCCGGGATGGTAAGAACACTGAAGCTTTCTTT.

The chain has TRBV11-2 and TRBJ2-7; possibly TRBD2 for D (6 bases). V dropped 5 bases and J dropped 6 bases, with 11 bases sitting between them. CDR1 is SGHAT and CDR2 is FQNNGV in the germline V gene. This CDR3 is 12 amino acids long. CDR3 loop: CASSPLASEQYF. The CDR3 bases are TGTGCCAGCAGCCCCCTAGCGTCCGAGCAGTACTTC.

J is TRBJ2-3 and V is TRBV6-5; the D is unclear. The CDR3 length is 16 residues. The germline V gene encodes CDR1 MNHEY and CDR2 SVGAGI. Trimming shortened V by 0 bases and J by 2 bases, and 12 bases separated the two germline ends. The CDR3 DNA is TGTGCCAGCAGTTACTCGTGGCGGCGACTCACAGATACGCAGTATTTT. This codes for CASSYSWRRLTDTQYF.

The J gene is TRBJ2-2, the V gene TRBV5-4, with D possibly being TRBD1 (6 bases). This CDR3 comprises 16 residues. With 0 bases removed from V and 3 bases from J, the gap between germline ends came to 12 bases. CDR1 is SGHNT and CDR2 is YYREEE in the germline V gene (reference sequence). The CDR3: CASSLGGQIHTGELFF. CDR3 nucleotides: TGTGCCAGCAGCTTGGGTGGACAGATACACACCGGGGAGCTGTTTTTT.

This CDR3 reads CASSYTKLLRGQETQYF. CDR3 coding DNA: TGTGCCAGCAGTTACACCAAGTTGCTCAGGGGCCAAGAGACCCAGTACTTC. The V and J genes are TRBV6-2 or TRBV6-3 and TRBJ2-5; the D gene is possibly TRBD1 (6 bases). The CDR3 runs to 17 residues. Germline-derived CDR1 and CDR2 are MNHEY and SVGEGT. V was pared by 2 bases and J by 1 base, with 17 bases between.

The CDR3: CSVRGTTEHLEKLFF. In DNA form, the CDR3 reads TGCAGCGTAAGAGGAACGACCGAACATCTGGAAAAACTGTTTTTT. The chain couples TRBV29-1 to TRBJ1-4; D unclear. The germline V and J ends were trimmed by 6 bases and 8 bases, with 22 bases remaining between them. The CDR3 contains 15 residues. CDR1 is SQVTM and CDR2 is ANQGSEA in the germline V gene. Drawing the rest from reference TRBV29-1 and TRBJ1-4, the complete variable domain is SAVISQKPSRDICQRGTSLTIQCQVDSQVTMMFWYRQQPGQSLTLIATANQGSEATYESGFVIDKFPISRPNLTFSTLTVSNMSPEDSSIYLCSVRGTTEHLEKLFFGSGTQLSVL.

In its sample, this clone was seen once. This chain connects TRBV6-2 or TRBV6-3 to TRBJ1-5, with a weak D call TRBD1 (5 bases). CDR3 length: 15 amino acids. From germline, CDR1 is MNHEY and CDR2 SVGEGT. V lost 6 bases and J lost 5, with 17 bases in between. The CDR3 DNA sequence: TGTGCCAGCAGCCAAACGGGGGGGATTTATCAGCCCCAGCATTTT. Its protein product is CASSQTGGIYQPQHF.

The gene calls are TRBV5-5 and TRBJ2-3; tentative D call: TRBD1 (6 bases). The CDR3 sequence is 15 residues long. Germline CDR1 is SGHKS and CDR2 is YYEKEE (reference sequence). V lost 4 bases and J 3 bases, leaving 15 bases between the germline ends. CDR3 loop: CASSPLGGRTDTQYF. CDR3 DNA sequence: TGTGCCAGCAGCCCGTTAGGGGGTCGTACAGATACGCAGTATTTT.

This sequence joins TRBV30 and TRBJ2-3; TRBD2 agrees at 7 bases. Losses at the gene ends were 2 bases for V and 2 bases for J; bases not matched to a gene: 7. CDR3 length: 15 amino acids. Germline V gives CDR1 GTSNPN, CDR2 SVGIG (reference sequence). CDR3 protein: CAWSRTRQFTDTQYF. DNA of the CDR3: TGTGCCTGGAGTCGGACTAGGCAATTCACAGATACGCAGTATTTT. Based on the CDR3 plus reference TRBV30 and TRBJ2-3, the full variable domain is SQTIHQWPATLVQPVGSPLSLECTVEGTSNPNLYWYRQAAGRGLQLLFYSVGIGQISSEVPQNLSASRPQDRQFILSSKKLLLSDSGFYLCAWSRTRQFTDTQYFGPGTRLTVL.

The chain couples TRBV28 to TRBJ1-2; tentatively, D is TRBD1 (6 bases). The germline gives CDR1 MDHEN, CDR2 SYDVKM. The CDR3 is made up of 12 amino acids. Trimming cost V 7 bases and J 2 bases, with 8 bases left between them. CDR3: CASNTGNYGYTF. CDR3 coding DNA: TGTGCCAGCAATACAGGGAACTATGGCTACACCTTC.

The chain combines TRBV19 with TRBJ2-2, with D unclear. Germline assignment: CDR1 LNHDA and CDR2 SQIVND (reference sequence). This CDR3 has 11 residues. With 6 bases removed from V and 8 bases from J, the gap between germline ends came to 7 bases. CDR3 in DNA: TGTGCCAGTAGGACTGCAGGGGAGCTGTTTTTT. Protein product: CASRTAGELFF.

Here the CDR3 DNA reads TGTGCCGGGGGACTAGCGGGAGAGTACGAGCAGTACTTC. This translates into CAGGLAGEYEQYF. This sequence joins TRBV28 and TRBJ2-7, with TRBD2 identical over 14 bases. This CDR3 is 13 amino acids long. The germline gives CDR1 MDHEN, CDR2 SYDVKM. The V gene end was trimmed by 11 bases and the J gene end by 4 bases; junction bases not matched to a gene: 4.

V and J are TRBV6-5 and TRBJ2-2; maybe TRBD2 (5 bases). V lost 8 bases to trimming and J lost 3 bases, with 7 bases between them. Germline V gene sequence: CDR1 MNHEY, CDR2 SVGAGI. The CDR3 covers 12 residues. The CDR3 is CASGRDTGELFF. CDR3 coding DNA: TGTGCCAGCGGGAGAGACACCGGGGAGCTGTTTTTT.

The chain couples TRBV3-1 (or the pseudogene TRBV3-2) to TRBJ1-1, with 7 bases aligning to TRBD1. This CDR3 is built from 16 residues. The V gene end was trimmed by 2 bases and the J gene end by 1 base; junction bases not matched to a gene: 7. Per germline, CDR1 LGHDT and CDR2 YNNKEL (reference sequence). CDR3 DNA sequence: TGTGCCAGCAGCCAAATCCTAAGGGGGCCGAACACTGAAGCTTTCTTT. Its protein is CASSQILRGPNTEAFF.

V usage is TRBV28 and J usage is TRBJ2-7; 12 positions match TRBD2. V was pared by 8 bases and J by 7 bases, with 6 bases of the junction left unmatched. Germline-derived CDR1 and CDR2 are MDHEN and SYDVKM. The CDR3 consists of 13 residues. This chain's CDR3 is CASSTSGGREQYF. The DNA of the CDR3 is TGTGCCAGCTCGACTAGCGGGGGACGGGAGCAGTACTTC.

The genes are TRBV9 and TRBJ1-5; 8 bases line up with TRBD1. There are 15 residues in the CDR3. V trimming: 0 bases; J trimming: 8 bases; junction bases outside the gene matches: 7. Germline-derived CDR1 and CDR2 are SGDLS and YYNGEE. The CDR3 protein is CASSVGGQAREPQHF. CDR3 DNA sequence: TGTGCCAGCAGCGTAGGGGGACAGGCCCGAGAGCCCCAGCATTTT.

The CDR3 bases are TGCAGTGCTAGTGCGATGACGGGACATTCTAACTATGGCTACACCTTC. Amino acid sequence: CSASAMTGHSNYGYTF. The chain has TRBV20-1 and TRBJ1-2, with D possibly matching TRBD1 (6 bases). This CDR3 has 16 residues. The germline gives CDR1 DFQATT, CDR2 SNEGSKA (reference sequence). Trimming shortened V by 3 bases and J by 0 bases, and 17 bases separated the two germline ends.

V usage is TRBV21-1 and J usage is TRBJ2-3; TRBD2, the table's D call, lacks a check against the DNA. TRBV21-1 has pseudogene status. The CDR3 is 15 amino acids. The CDR3 reads CASSPGGVAGSTQYF. DNA of the CDR3: TGTGCCAGCAGCCCGGGGGGAGTAGCGGGCAGTACGCAGTATTTT.

J is TRBJ1-5 and V is TRBV30; D not resolved. The CDR3 is made up of 17 amino acids. Trimming pared 3 bases from V and 0 bases from J, leaving 18 bases between. The V gene's germline CDR1 is GTSNPN and CDR2 SVGIG (reference sequence). The CDR3 DNA follows: TGTGCCTGGAGAAAAGCCCACGTCACAGATAGCAATCAGCCCCAGCATTTT. Translated, it gives CAWRKAHVTDSNQPQHF.

This chain connects TRBV10-3 to TRBJ2-7; 12 nucleotides align to TRBD2. From germline, CDR1 is ENHRY and CDR2 SYGVKD. The CDR3 is 16 residues long. V trimming: 4 bases; J trimming: 4 bases; junction bases outside the gene matches: 8. CDR3 sequence reads: CAISAPSGRAEYEQYF. The DNA of the CDR3 is TGTGCCATCAGTGCCCCTAGCGGGAGGGCGGAGTACGAGCAGTACTTC.

The chain recombines TRBV13 with TRBJ1-3; no firm D call. The germline V gene has CDR1 PRHDT and CDR2 FYEKMQ (reference sequence). V was shortened by 0 bases and J by 0 bases, with 9 bases between the two germline ends. CDR3 length: 16 residues. CDR3 region: CASSLGGRVSGNTIYF. CDR3 sequence (DNA): TGTGCCAGCAGCTTAGGCGGGAGGGTCTCTGGAAACACCATATATTTT.

The chain joins TRBV5-1 to TRBJ1-5; D unresolved. Trimming pared 0 bases from V and 1 base from J, leaving 8 bases between. Germline CDR1 and CDR2: SGHRS and YFSETQ. This CDR3 contains 15 residues. The CDR3 protein is CASSLDSGSNQPQHF. The CDR3, as DNA: TGCGCCAGCAGCTTGGACAGTGGGAGCAATCAGCCCCAGCATTTT. Full variable domain (missing parts from reference TRBV5-1 and TRBJ1-5): KAGVTQTPRYLIKTRGQQVTLSCSPISGHRSVSWYQQTPGQGLQFLFEYFSETQRNKGNFPGRFSGRQFSNSRSEMNVSTLELGDSALYLCASSLDSGSNQPQHFGDGTRLSIL.

The V gene is TRBV28, the J gene TRBJ1-2, with D possibly matching TRBD1 (6 bases). Trimming stripped 4 bases from V and 6 bases from J, with 9 bases between. The CDR3 is 12 amino acids. The germline gives CDR1 MDHEN, CDR2 SYDVKM. In DNA, the CDR3 is TGTGCCAGCAGTTGGGGGGGGCATGGCTACACCTTC. Translated: CASSWGGHGYTF.

CDR3 region: CASSLGLLGTQYF. The CDR3 DNA is TGTGCCAGCAGCTTAGGACTCCTGGGTACGCAGTATTTT. V is TRBV11-2 and J is TRBJ2-3, with D uncertain. Trimming took 1 base from V and 8 from J, leaving 10 bases between them. Germline loops: CDR1 SGHAT, CDR2 FQNNGV. The CDR3 loop spans 13 amino acids.

The chain couples TRBV18 to TRBJ2-2; 8 bases fit TRBD2. The CDR3 loop spans 17 amino acids. Germline trimming cut 3 bases from V and 4 bases from J; bases unmatched to any gene: 10. Germline loops: CDR1 KGHSH, CDR2 LQKENI. DNA for the CDR3: TGTGCCAGCTCACCCATATTGAGACTAGCGAGCACCGGGGAGCTGTTTTTT. Translating gives CASSPILRLASTGELFF.

The chain carries TRBV3-1 (or the pseudogene TRBV3-2) and TRBJ1-2; D call uncertain. The length of the CDR3 is 14 residues. Per the germline V gene, CDR1 is LGHDT and CDR2 is YNNKEL (reference sequence). Trimming took 0 bases from V and 8 from J, leaving 13 bases between them. CDR3 residues: CASSQDEGLWGYTF. As DNA, the CDR3 is TGTGCCAGCAGCCAAGATGAGGGCCTGTGGGGCTACACCTTC.

The chain links TRBV10-3 to TRBJ2-7; the match to TRBD1 covers 8 bases. The germline gives CDR1 ENHRY, CDR2 SYGVKD. The J segment lost 2 bases and the V segment lost 6 bases, leaving 12 bases of the junction unmatched. The CDR3 totals 16 residues. CDR3 region: CAIRDTDRGRTYEQYF. Here the CDR3 DNA reads TGTGCCATCAGGGATACAGACAGGGGAAGGACCTACGAGCAGTACTTC.